The 9 T cell receptor beta chains reported below all come from one sample, sequenced in a study of cytomegalovirus exposure and HLA in healthy donors. The study ran its PCR with 60 Vbeta and 13 Jbeta primers. The method was immunoSEQ multiplex PCR; TCRdb's version includes in-frame clones alone and lacks a portion of them. The repertoire holds 200,000 to 250,000 clones, with roughly 80% as singletons. What was sequenced was PBMCs. All receptors derive from a man under 40 in good health and CMV-seronegative.

This chain uses TRBV19 with TRBJ2-7; tentatively, D is TRBD1 (5 bases). V was clipped by 10 bases and J by 5 bases, with 21 bases between them. The CDR3 contains 14 residues. In germline, CDR1 is LNHDA, CDR2 SQIVND (reference sequence). The CDR3: CATRGPGYEDEQYF. As DNA, the CDR3 is TGTGCCACAAGGGGCCCGGGTTATGAAGACGAGCAGTACTTC. The variable domain in full, completed from reference TRBV19 and TRBJ2-7, reads DGGITQSPKYLFRKEGQNVTLSCEQNLNHDAMYWYRQDPGQGLRLIYYSQIVNDFQKGDIAEGYSVSREKKESFPLTVTSAQKNPTAFYLCATRGPGYEDEQYFGPGTRLTVT.

In this sample, this clone turned up a few times. The V and J genes are TRBV25-1 and TRBJ1-1, with a possible D match to TRBD1 (5 bases). This CDR3 has 13 residues. From germline, CDR1 is MGHDK and CDR2 SYGVNS. Trimming cost V 3 bases and J 4 bases, with 9 bases left between them. CDR3 DNA: TGTGCCAGCAGTGACGTCAGGGCCACTGAAGCTTTCTTT. Its translation is CASSDVRATEAFF. Filled out from reference TRBV25-1 and TRBJ1-1, the complete variable domain reads EADIYQTPRYLVIGTGKKITLECSQTMGHDKMYWYQQDPGMELHLIHYSYGVNSTEKGDLSSESTVSRIRTEHFPLTLESARPSHTSQYLCASSDVRATEAFFGQGTRLTVV.

For the CDR3, the DNA is TGTGCCAGCTCACCGGGACATTCCAGGACCGGGGAGCTGTTTTTT. It encodes CASSPGHSRTGELFF. The chain is built from TRBV18 and TRBJ2-2; D is perhaps TRBD1 (6 bases). Looked up from germline, CDR1 is KGHSH and CDR2 is LQKENI. Trimming cost V 3 bases and J 5 bases, with 13 bases left between them. CDR3 length: 15 residues.

The chain combines TRBV11-2 with TRBJ2-7; the D gene is possibly TRBD2 (6 bases). In germline, CDR1 is SGHAT, CDR2 FQNNGV. CDR3 length: 14 amino acids. Between the trimmed V and J ends, which lost 6 bases and 6 bases, there was a span of 18 bases. This CDR3 is CASRESGTFAEQYF. As DNA, the CDR3 is TGTGCCAGCAGAGAATCCGGGACTTTCGCCGAGCAGTACTTC.

This clone turned up a few times. V gene TRBV28 combines with J gene TRBJ2-1, with 7 bases matching TRBD1. Germline CDR1 reads MDHEN; CDR2 reads SYDVKM. With V trimmed by 1 base and J by 7 bases, 4 bases remained unmatched. The CDR3 sequence is 14 residues long. In nucleotides, the CDR3 is TGTGCCAGCAGTTTATTCGGGACAGCTAATGAGCAGTTCTTC. Translated, it gives CASSLFGTANEQFF.

Note on this clone: A much more abundant neighbour one base away suggests this may be a read error. This rearrangement joins TRBV6-1 to TRBJ1-1; D gene ambiguous. The CDR3 spans 11 residues. Germline CDR1 is MNHNS and CDR2 is SASEGT. V was shortened by 8 bases and J by 1 base, with 5 bases between the two germline ends. CDR3 loop: CASEGNTEAFF. The CDR3 coding sequence is TGTGCCAGCGAGGGGAACACTGAAGCTTTCTTT.

There are a few counts of this clone. This sequence joins TRBV7-9 and TRBJ2-2; the match to TRBD2 covers 9 bases. The CDR3 is 14 amino acids. The J segment lost 5 bases and the V segment lost 2 bases, leaving 0 bases of the junction unmatched. Germline loops: CDR1 SEHNR, CDR2 FQNEAQ (reference sequence). Here the CDR3 DNA reads TGTGCCAGCAGCTTAACTAGCGGGACCGGGGAGCTGTTTTTT. It yields the protein CASSLTSGTGELFF.

This clone was picked up one time. This chain joins TRBV6-1 and TRBJ1-2, with 7 bases aligning to TRBD1. V was clipped by 6 bases and J by 4 bases; unmatched bases: 5. Germline CDR1 is MNHNS and CDR2 is SASEGT. This CDR3 comprises 13 residues. In DNA, the CDR3 is TGTGCCAGCAGGGTGGGGACAGTCTATGGCTACACCTTC. This sequence encodes CASRVGTVYGYTF.

This chain connects TRBV5-1 to TRBJ2-2, with a possible D match to TRBD2 (6 bases). Trimming left V 5 bases short and J 6 bases short, with 20 bases between. Germline values: CDR1 SGHRS, CDR2 YFSETQ. This CDR3 region has 16 residues. CDR3 protein: CASSPEVARLAGELFF. Written as DNA, the CDR3 is TGCGCCAGCAGTCCTGAAGTAGCGCGACTAGCCGGGGAGCTGTTTTTT. Based on the CDR3 plus reference TRBV5-1 and TRBJ2-2, the full variable domain is KAGVTQTPRYLIKTRGQQVTLSCSPISGHRSVSWYQQTPGQGLQFLFEYFSETQRNKGNFPGRFSGRQFSNSRSEMNVSTLELGDSALYLCASSPEVARLAGELFFGEGSRLTVL.